Below, one T cell receptor beta chain is given with its context. What it binds is unknown. A junction end diverges from the germline sequence, so it may reflect a read error. The CDR3 is made up of 14 amino acids. Per germline, CDR1 SQVTM and CDR2 ANQGSEA. Reverse transcription of around 0.45 ug total RNA with a constant-region primer produced TCR beta cDNA. Three-round nested multiplex PCR performed with slightly modified ARM-PCR produced the TCR beta libraries. Each of the first two PCR rounds ran approximately 9 cycles with TRBV1-TRBV30 forward and C-beta reverse primers. One entry per CDR3 protein, called by TCRdb with MiXCR from the multiplex PCR reads. The sample has 150,000 to 200,000 distinct CDR3 sequences; about 85% are singletons. The data were taken from a study of tumor-infiltrating lymphocytes in primary liver carcinoma. Study details: Patients were men and women aged 30 to 69 years.

Regarding the study as a whole: Representation across all five tumor regions was limited to only about 8-25% of top clones. Tumor region pairs shared more overlap than did tumor-adjacent and tumor-blood pairs.

RNA and DNA were co-extracted from roughly 20-30 mg of unsorted bulk tissue. This TCR derives from a man aged 40-49 years with primary liver carcinoma and hepatitis B virus infection. Sequenced input: tumor tissue from primary liver carcinoma. V usage is TRBV29-1 and J usage is TRBJ1-1; the D is unclear. The CDR3 sequence: CSVDSGGSYTEAVF. The CDR3 bases are TGCAGCGTTGATTCGGGAGGGAGTTATACTGAAGCTGTCTTT.